The clone carrying this TCR beta chain was seen more than once but under ten times. Germline V gene sequence: CDR1 LNHDA, CDR2 SQIVND (reference sequence). This CDR3 comprises 15 residues. J gave up 10 bases and V 5 bases, and 10 bases lay outside the gene matches. As the template, RNA transcripts were used to amplify TCR beta CDR3 regions. Second-round multiplex PCR followed a first-round RT-PCR using HTBI primers. One entry per CDR3 protein, called by TCRdb with MiXCR from the multiplex PCR reads. Of over a million distinct CDR3 sequences listed, about 38% are singletons. The data were obtained in a study of Graves' ophthalmopathy and Graves' hyperthyroidism.

The sequence was obtained from an adult man with Graves' hyperthyroidism. Source material: peripheral blood or thyroid tissue (not recorded which). The chain is built from TRBV19 and TRBJ1-6, with 8 bases identical to TRBD1. CDR3 sequence (DNA): TGTGCCAGTAGTCCGGGACAGGTTCGAGGATCACCCCTCCACTTT. This translates into CASSPGQVRGSPLHF.